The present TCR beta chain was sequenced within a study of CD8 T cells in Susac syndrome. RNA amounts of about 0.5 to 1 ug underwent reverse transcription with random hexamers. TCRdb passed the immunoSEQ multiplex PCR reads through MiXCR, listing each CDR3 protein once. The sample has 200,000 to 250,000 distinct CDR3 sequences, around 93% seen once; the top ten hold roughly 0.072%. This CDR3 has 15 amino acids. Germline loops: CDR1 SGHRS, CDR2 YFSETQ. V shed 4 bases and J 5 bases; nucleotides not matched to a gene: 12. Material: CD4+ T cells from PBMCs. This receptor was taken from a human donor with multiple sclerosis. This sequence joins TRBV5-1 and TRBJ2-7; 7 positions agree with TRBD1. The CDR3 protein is CASSDSLTGLDEQYF. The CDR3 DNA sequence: TGCGCCAGCAGCGACTCCCTGACAGGGCTCGACGAGCAGTACTTC.